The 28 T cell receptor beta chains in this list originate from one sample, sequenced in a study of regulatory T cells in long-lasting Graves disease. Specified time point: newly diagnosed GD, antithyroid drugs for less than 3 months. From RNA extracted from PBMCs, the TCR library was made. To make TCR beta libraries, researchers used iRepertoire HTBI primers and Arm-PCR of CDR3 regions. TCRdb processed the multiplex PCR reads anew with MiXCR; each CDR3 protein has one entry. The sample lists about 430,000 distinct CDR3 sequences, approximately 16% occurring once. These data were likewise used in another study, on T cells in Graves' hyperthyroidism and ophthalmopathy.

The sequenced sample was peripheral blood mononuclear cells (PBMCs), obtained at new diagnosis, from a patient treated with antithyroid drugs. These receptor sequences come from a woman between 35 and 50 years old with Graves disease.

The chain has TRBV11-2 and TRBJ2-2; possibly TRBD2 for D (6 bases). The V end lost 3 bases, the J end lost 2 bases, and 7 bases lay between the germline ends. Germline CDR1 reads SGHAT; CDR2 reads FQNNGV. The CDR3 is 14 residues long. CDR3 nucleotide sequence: TGTGCCAGCAGCTTTGCGGGAAACACCGGGGAGCTGTTTTTT. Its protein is CASSFAGNTGELFF.

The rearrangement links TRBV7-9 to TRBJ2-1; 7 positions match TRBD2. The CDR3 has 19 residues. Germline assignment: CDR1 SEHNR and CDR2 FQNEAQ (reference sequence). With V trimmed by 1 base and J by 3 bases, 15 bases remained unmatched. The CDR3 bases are TGTGCCAGCAGCTTAGTTGTTGTGACTAGCCAAGATCGCTACAATGAGCAGTTCTTC. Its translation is CASSLVVVTSQDRYNEQFF. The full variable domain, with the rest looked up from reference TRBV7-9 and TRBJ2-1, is DTGVSQNPRHKITKRGQNVTFRCDPISEHNRLYWYRQTLGQGPEFLTYFQNEAQLEKSRLLSDRFSAERPKGSFSTLEIQRTEQGDSAMYLCASSLVVVTSQDRYNEQFFGPGTRLTVL.

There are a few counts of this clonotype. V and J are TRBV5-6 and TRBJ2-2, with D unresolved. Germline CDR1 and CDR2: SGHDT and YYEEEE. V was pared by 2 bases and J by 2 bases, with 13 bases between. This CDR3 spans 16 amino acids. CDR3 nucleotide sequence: TGTGCCAGCAGCTTATCAGACAAGCTAAACACCGGGGAGCTGTTTTTT. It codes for CASSLSDKLNTGELFF.

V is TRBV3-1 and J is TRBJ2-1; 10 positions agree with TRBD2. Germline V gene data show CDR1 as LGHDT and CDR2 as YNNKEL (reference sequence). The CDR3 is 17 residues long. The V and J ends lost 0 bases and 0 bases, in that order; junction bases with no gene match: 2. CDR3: CASSQDSSGGSYNEQFF. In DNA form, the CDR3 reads TGTGCCAGCAGCCAAGACTCTAGCGGGGGCTCCTACAATGAGCAGTTCTTC.

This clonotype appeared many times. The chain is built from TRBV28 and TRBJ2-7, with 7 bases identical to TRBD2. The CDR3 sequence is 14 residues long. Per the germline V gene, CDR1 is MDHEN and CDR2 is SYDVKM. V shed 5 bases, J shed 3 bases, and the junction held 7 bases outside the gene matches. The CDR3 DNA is TGTGCCAGCAGTACCGGGACTACCTTCTACGAGCAGTACTTC. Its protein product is CASSTGTTFYEQYF.

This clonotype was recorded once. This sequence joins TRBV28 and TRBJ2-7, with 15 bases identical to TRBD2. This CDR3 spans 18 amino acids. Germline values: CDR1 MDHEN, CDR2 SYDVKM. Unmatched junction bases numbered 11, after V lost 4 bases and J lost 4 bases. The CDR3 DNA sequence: TGTGCCAGCAGTTGGGGACTAGCGGGAGGCGGAGGATTTTACGAGCAGTACTTC. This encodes CASSWGLAGGGGFYEQYF.

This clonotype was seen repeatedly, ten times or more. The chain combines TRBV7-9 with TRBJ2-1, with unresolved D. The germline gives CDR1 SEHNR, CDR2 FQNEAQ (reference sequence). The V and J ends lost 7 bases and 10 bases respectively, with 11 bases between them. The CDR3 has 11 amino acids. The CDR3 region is CASTPEGEQFF. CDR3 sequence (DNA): TGTGCCAGCACGCCCGAAGGGGAGCAGTTCTTC.

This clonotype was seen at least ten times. The DNA for the CDR3 is TGTGCCAGCTCACCAAACAGGGGCTCCGACACTGAAGCTTTCTTT. The encoded protein is CASSPNRGSDTEAFF. This chain links TRBV18 with TRBJ1-1, with TRBD1 identical over 7 bases. Germline V gene lookup returns CDR1 KGHSH and CDR2 LQKENI. The CDR3 is 15 residues long. J was trimmed by 3 bases and V by 2 bases; bases with no gene match: 6. Full variable domain (missing parts from reference TRBV18 and TRBJ1-1): NAGVMQNPRHLVRRRGQEARLRCSPMKGHSHVYWYRQLPEEGLKFMVYLQKENIIDESGMPKERFSAEFPKEGPSILRIQQVVRGDSAAYFCASSPNRGSDTEAFFGQGTRLTVV.

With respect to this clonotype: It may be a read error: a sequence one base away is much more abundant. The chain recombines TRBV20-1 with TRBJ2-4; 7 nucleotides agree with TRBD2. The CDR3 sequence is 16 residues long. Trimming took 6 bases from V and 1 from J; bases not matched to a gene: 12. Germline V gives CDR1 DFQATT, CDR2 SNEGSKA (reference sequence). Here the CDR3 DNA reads TGCAGTGCCCATAGGACCGGGGGGTCTGCCAAAAACATTCAGTACTTC. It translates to CSAHRTGGSAKNIQYF.

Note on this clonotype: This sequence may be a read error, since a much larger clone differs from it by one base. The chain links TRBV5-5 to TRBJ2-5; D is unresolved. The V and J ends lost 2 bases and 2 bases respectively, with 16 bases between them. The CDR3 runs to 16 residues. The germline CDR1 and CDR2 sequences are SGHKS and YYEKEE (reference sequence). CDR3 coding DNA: TGTGCCAGCAGCTTAAGCGAGAGGAACAGACAAGAGACCCAGTACTTC. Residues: CASSLSERNRQETQYF.

The CDR3 DNA sequence: TGCAGCGTTGAAGATCCGGGCTCCTACGAGCAGTACTTC. It encodes CSVEDPGSYEQYF. The rearrangement joins TRBV29-1 to TRBJ2-7, with D unresolved. In germline, CDR1 is SQVTM, CDR2 ANQGSEA. Trimming took 0 bases from V and 0 from J, leaving 6 bases between them. This CDR3 comprises 13 residues.

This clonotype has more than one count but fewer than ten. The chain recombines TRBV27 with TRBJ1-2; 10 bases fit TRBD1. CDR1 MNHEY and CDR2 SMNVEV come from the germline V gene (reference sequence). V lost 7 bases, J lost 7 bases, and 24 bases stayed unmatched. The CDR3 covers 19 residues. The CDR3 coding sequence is TGTGCCAGCACCCTTAGAGTTTCCCCCTTGACAGGGGGCTCAGGTGGCTACACCTTC. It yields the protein CASTLRVSPLTGGSGGYTF.

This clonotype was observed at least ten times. The CDR3 sequence: CASSLAENFEAFF. In DNA form, the CDR3 reads TGTGCCAGCAGCTTAGCGGAGAATTTTGAAGCTTTCTTT. The chain is built from TRBV13 and TRBJ1-1; no definite D call. Germline V gene lookup returns CDR1 PRHDT and CDR2 FYEKMQ (reference sequence). V lost 1 base and J 7 bases, leaving 10 bases between the germline ends. This CDR3 contains 13 residues.

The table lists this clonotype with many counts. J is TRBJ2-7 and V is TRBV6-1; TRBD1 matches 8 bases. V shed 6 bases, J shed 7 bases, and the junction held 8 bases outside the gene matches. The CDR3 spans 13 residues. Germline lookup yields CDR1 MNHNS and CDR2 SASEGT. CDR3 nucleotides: TGTGCCAGCAGGAAGGGACAGGAACGGGAGCAGTACTTC. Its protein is CASRKGQEREQYF.

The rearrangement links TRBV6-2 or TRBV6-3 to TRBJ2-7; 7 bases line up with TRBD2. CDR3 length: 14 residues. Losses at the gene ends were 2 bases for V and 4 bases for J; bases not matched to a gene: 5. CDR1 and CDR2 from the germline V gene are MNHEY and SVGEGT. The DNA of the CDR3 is TGTGCCAGCAGTTACGAGGGACTAATGTACGAGCAGTACTTC. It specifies CASSYEGLMYEQYF.

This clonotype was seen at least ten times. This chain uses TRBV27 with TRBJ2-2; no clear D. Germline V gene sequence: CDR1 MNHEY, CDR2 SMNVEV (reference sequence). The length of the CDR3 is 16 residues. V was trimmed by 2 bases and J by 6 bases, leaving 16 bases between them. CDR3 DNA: TGTGCCAGCAGTTTAGGCAGAGGCCTCCCCCCCGGGGAGCTGTTTTTT. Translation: CASSLGRGLPPGELFF.

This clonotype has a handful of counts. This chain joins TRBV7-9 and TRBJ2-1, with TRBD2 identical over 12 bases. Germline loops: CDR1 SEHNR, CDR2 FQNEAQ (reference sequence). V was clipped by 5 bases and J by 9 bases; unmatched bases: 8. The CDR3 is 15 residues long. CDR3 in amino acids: CASSPLAGGDGEQFF. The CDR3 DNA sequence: TGTGCCAGCAGCCCCCTAGCGGGAGGGGACGGTGAGCAGTTCTTC.

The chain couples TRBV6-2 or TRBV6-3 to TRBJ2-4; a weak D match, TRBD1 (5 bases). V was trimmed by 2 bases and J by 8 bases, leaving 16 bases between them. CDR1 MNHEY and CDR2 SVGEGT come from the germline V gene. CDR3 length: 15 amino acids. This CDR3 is CASSYPDIRADIQYF. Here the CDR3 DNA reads TGTGCCAGCAGTTACCCCGATATCAGGGCGGACATTCAGTACTTC.

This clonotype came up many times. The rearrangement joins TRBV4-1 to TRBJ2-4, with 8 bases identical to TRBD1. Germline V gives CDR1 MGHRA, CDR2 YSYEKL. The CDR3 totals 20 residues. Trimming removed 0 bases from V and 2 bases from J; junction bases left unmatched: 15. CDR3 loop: CASSQDEVRGLILPKNIQYF. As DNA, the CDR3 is TGCGCCAGCAGCCAAGATGAGGTCAGGGGGCTGATTCTACCCAAAAACATTCAGTACTTC.

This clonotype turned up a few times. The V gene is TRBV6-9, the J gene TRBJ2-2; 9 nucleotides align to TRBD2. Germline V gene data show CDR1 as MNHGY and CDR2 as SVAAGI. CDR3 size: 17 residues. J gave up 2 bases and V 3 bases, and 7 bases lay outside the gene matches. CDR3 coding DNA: TGTGCCAGCAGTTACTCGAAGCGGGAGGACAACACCGGGGAGCTGTTTTTT. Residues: CASSYSKREDNTGELFF.

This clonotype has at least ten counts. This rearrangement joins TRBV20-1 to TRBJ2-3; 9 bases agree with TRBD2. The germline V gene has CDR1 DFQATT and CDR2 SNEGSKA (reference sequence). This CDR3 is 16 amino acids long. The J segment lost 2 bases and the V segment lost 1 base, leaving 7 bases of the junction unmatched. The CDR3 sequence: CSARGRTSDLTDTQYF. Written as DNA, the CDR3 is TGCAGTGCTAGAGGGCGGACTAGCGACCTCACAGATACGCAGTATTTT.

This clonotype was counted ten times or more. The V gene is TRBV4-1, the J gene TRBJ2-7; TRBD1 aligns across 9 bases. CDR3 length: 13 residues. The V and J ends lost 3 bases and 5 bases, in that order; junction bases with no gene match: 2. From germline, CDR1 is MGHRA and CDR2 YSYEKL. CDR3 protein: CASSHTGGHEQYF. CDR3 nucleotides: TGCGCCAGCAGCCATACAGGGGGCCACGAGCAGTACTTC.

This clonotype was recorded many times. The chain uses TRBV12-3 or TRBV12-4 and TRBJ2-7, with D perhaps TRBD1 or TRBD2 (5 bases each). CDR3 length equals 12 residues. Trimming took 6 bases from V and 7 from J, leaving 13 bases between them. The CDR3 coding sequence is TGTGCCAGCAGCCTGAGGGGCCTTGAGCAGTACTTC. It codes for CASSLRGLEQYF.

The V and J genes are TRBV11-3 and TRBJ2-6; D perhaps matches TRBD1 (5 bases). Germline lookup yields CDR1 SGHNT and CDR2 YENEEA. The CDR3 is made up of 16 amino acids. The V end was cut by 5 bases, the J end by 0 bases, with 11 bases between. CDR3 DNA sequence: TGTGCCAGCAGCCTCCCAGGGTACTCTGGGGCCAACGTCCTGACTTTC. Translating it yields CASSLPGYSGANVLTF.

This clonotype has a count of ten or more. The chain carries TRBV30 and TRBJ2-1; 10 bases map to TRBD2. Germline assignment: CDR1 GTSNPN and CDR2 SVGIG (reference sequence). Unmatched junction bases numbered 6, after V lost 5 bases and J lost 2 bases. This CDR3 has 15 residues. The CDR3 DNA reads TGTGCCTGGGCCCGGACTAGCGGTCCCTACAATGAGCAGTTCTTC. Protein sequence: CAWARTSGPYNEQFF.

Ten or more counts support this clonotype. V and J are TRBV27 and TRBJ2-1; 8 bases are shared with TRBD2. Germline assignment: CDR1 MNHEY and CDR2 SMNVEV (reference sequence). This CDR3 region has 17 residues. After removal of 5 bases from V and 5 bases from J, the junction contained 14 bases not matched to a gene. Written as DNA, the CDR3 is TGTGCCAGCAGTCTTCTCGCGGGAGGCTCCAACCACAATGAGCAGTTCTTC. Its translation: CASSLLAGGSNHNEQFF.

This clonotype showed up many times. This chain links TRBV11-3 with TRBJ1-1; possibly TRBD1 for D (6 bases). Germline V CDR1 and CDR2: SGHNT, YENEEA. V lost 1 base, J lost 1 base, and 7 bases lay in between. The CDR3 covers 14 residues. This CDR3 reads CASSLGQENTEAFF. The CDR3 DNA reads TGTGCCAGCAGCTTAGGACAGGAGAACACTGAAGCTTTCTTT.

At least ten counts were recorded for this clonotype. The CDR3: CASRGTGGYEQYF. CDR3 DNA: TGTGCCAGCAGGGGGACAGGGGGCTACGAGCAGTACTTC. The chain couples TRBV12-3 or TRBV12-4 to TRBJ2-7; 11 bases line up with TRBD1. Trimming removed 6 bases from V and 3 bases from J; junction bases left unmatched: 1. This CDR3 region has 13 residues.